A selection of T cell receptor beta chains follows, all from one sample in a study of T cells in Graves' hyperthyroidism and ophthalmopathy. TCRdb re-derived calls from the multiplex PCR reads in MiXCR, one entry per CDR3 protein. The sample includes some 570,000 distinct CDR3 sequences, 15% to 20% seen only once; the top ten take 15% to 20%. The sample comprised blood. These receptors were collected from a woman between 18 and 29 years old with Graves' ophthalmopathy. CDR3s include the opening cysteine and the closing phenylalanine or tryptophan. A D gene is named only where the DNA matches it firmly. The size field is filled for only some rows; it gives once, few, many or a size class.

TRBJ1-5 | TRBV6-1 | . | few | CASSELTTAQHF | TGTGCCAGCAGTGAATTGACGACGGCCCAGCATTTT
TRBJ2-1 | TRBV10-2 | . | few | CASSDGGEQFF | TGCGCCAGCAGTGACGGCGGTGAGCAGTTCTTC
TRBJ2-1 | TRBV11-2 | TRBD1 | . | CASSQVQGARSNEQFF | TGTGCCAGCAGCCAAGTTCAGGGGGCGCGTTCCAATGAGCAGTTCTTC
TRBJ1-1 | TRBV28 | . | many | CASSLAEGLNTEAFF | TGTGCCAGCAGTTTAGCGGAAGGGCTGAACACTGAAGCTTTCTTT
TRBJ2-7 | TRBV12-3/TRBV12-4 | . | few | CASSFQGMEQYF | TGTGCCAGCAGTTTTCAGGGAATGGAGCAGTACTTC
TRBJ1-1 | TRBV15 | . | . | CATSRVLGRDTEAFF | TGTGCCACCAGCAGAGTGTTAGGCCGGGACACTGAAGCTTTCTTT
TRBJ1-1 | TRBV29-1 | TRBD1 | . | CSVIGGGTEAFF | TGCAGCGTTATAGGGGGCGGCACTGAAGCTTTCTTT
TRBJ1-3 | TRBV7-3 | . | few | CASNFGQGNTIYF | TGTGCCAGCAACTTCGGACAAGGAAACACCATATATTTT
TRBJ2-1 | TRBV11-1 | TRBD2 | many | CASSEVAGGRNEQFF | TGTGCCAGCAGCGAGGTAGCGGGGGGGAGAAATGAGCAGTTCTTC
TRBJ2-1 | TRBV6-1 | TRBD1 | . | CASRPTPTGFNEQFF | TGTGCCAGCAGACCTACCCCGACAGGGTTCAATGAGCAGTTCTTC
TRBJ2-5 | TRBV7-8 | TRBD2 | few | CASSPRLAGGPRETQYF | TGTGCCAGCAGCCCCCGACTAGCGGGAGGGCCACGGGAGACCCAGTACTTC
TRBJ1-4 | TRBV11-2 | . | few | CASSLSSETDPEKLFF | TGTGCCAGCAGCTTAAGTTCCGAGACAGACCCTGAAAAACTGTTTTTT
TRBJ1-2 | TRBV7-9 | . | . | CASSLDSSGVGGYTF | TGTGCCAGCAGCTTGGATTCATCGGGGGTGGGCGGCTACACCTTC
TRBJ1-2 | TRBV20-1 | TRBD1 | . | CSALDRGNYGYTF | TGCAGTGCACTTGACAGGGGTAACTATGGCTACACCTTC
TRBJ2-5 | TRBV25-1 | TRBD2 | . | CASSDLAGEQETQYF | TGTGCCAGCAGTGATCTAGCGGGAGAACAAGAGACCCAGTACTTC
TRBJ1-5 | TRBV6-1 | TRBD1 | many | CASRQRTGTNQPQHF | TGTGCCAGCAGGCAGAGGACAGGGACCAATCAGCCCCAGCATTTT
TRBJ2-3 | TRBV6-1 | . | few | CASSATGTTDTQYF | TGTGCCAGCAGTGCTACAGGAACCACAGATACGCAGTATTTT
TRBJ2-7 | TRBV6-5 | . | many | CASSYGDLSYEQYF | TGTGCCAGCAGTTACGGGGATCTCTCCTACGAGCAGTACTTC
TRBJ2-7 | TRBV9 | TRBD1 | many | CASSAAGTGPYEQYF | TGTGCCAGCAGCGCCGCCGGGACAGGACCCTACGAGCAGTACTTC
TRBJ2-2 | TRBV29-1 | . | . | CSVVVNTGELFF | TGCAGCGTTGTAGTGAACACCGGGGAGCTGTTTTTT
TRBJ2-7 | TRBV3-1 | . | many | CASSHGHTPSYEQYF | TGTGCCAGCAGCCATGGACATACCCCCTCCTACGAGCAGTACTTC
TRBJ2-3 | TRBV27 | . | many | CASSFKLRGTDTQYF | TGTGCCAGCAGTTTCAAACTCAGGGGCACAGATACGCAGTATTTT
TRBJ1-1 | TRBV6-4 | TRBD1 | many | CASSDSPGTGTAAFF | TGTGCCAGCAGTGACTCGCCAGGCACTGGGACAGCAGCTTTCTTT
TRBJ2-7 | TRBV28 | . | many | CASRDPRTVSYEQYF | TGTGCCAGCAGGGACCCTCGGACAGTCTCCTACGAGCAGTACTTC
TRBJ1-3 | TRBV3-1 | . | many | CASSQDQVGDKTPWGNTIYF | TGTGCCAGCAGCCAAGATCAGGTCGGAGACAAAACCCCGTGGGGAAACACCATATATTTT
TRBJ1-2 | TRBV7-3 | . | . | CASTQGRLANYGYTF | TGTGCCAGCACCCAAGGACGGCTAGCTAACTATGGCTACACCTTC
TRBJ1-1 | TRBV20-1 | TRBD1 | few | CSARARDRGDTEAFF | TGCAGTGCTAGAGCCCGGGACAGGGGGGACACTGAAGCTTTCTTT
TRBJ2-7 | TRBV5-1 | . | many | CASSFLDNHSYEQYF | TGCGCCAGCAGCTTCCTCGATAATCACTCCTACGAGCAGTACTTC
TRBJ2-2 | TRBV12-3/TRBV12-4 | TRBD1 | many | CASSSTTGQGNTGELFF | TGTGCCAGCAGTTCCACGACCGGACAGGGTAACACCGGGGAGCTGTTTTTT
TRBJ1-1 | TRBV27 | TRBD1 | many | CASSGRDRGTEAFF | TGTGCCAGCAGTGGCCGGGACAGGGGCACTGAAGCTTTCTTT
TRBJ1-1 | TRBV20-1 | TRBD1 | few | CSAREGTGRAEAFF | TGCAGTGCTAGAGAAGGGACAGGTAGAGCTGAAGCTTTCTTT
TRBJ2-2 | TRBV19 | TRBD1 | . | CASRDRGYTGELFF | TGTGCCAGTAGAGACAGGGGATACACCGGGGAGCTGTTTTTT
TRBJ2-5 | TRBV11-2 | . | . | CASSLPSGGETQYF | TGTGCCAGCAGCCTTCCGTCCGGGGGTGAGACCCAGTACTTC
TRBJ1-5 | TRBV12-3/TRBV12-4 | TRBD1 | few | CASSLGQGGYQPQHF | TGTGCCAGCAGCCTGGGACAGGGAGGTTATCAGCCCCAGCATTTT
TRBJ2-1 | TRBV10-3 | TRBD2 | many | CAISGLAGDNEQFF | TGTGCCATCAGCGGACTAGCGGGGGACAATGAGCAGTTCTTC
TRBJ1-3 | TRBV12-3/TRBV12-4 | . | many | CASSLTGYRATGNTIYF | TGTGCCAGCAGTTTAACCGGTTACAGGGCAACTGGAAACACCATATATTTT
TRBJ2-7 | TRBV5-1 | . | many | CASSPFLTRSSYEQYF | TGCGCCAGCAGCCCTTTTTTGACACGGAGCTCCTACGAGCAGTACTTC
TRBJ1-5 | TRBV2 | TRBD1 | many | CASSDSTGGYSNQPQHF | TGTGCCAGCAGTGACTCGACAGGGGGTTATAGCAATCAGCCCCAGCATTTT
TRBJ2-7 | TRBV28 | . | many | CASSFDGSTYEQYF | TGTGCCAGCAGTTTTGACGGCTCCACCTACGAGCAGTACTTC
TRBJ2-1 | TRBV6-1 | TRBD2 | many | CASRLAGGPRNEQFF | TGTGCCAGCAGACTAGCGGGAGGGCCTCGTAATGAGCAGTTCTTC
TRBJ2-1 | TRBV5-1 | . | . | CASTFIPQLQGGNEQFF | TGCGCCAGCACCTTCATCCCCCAACTACAGGGAGGCAATGAGCAGTTCTTC
TRBJ1-6 | TRBV27 | TRBD1 | many | CASSPMGTGGNYNSPLHF | TGTGCCAGCAGTCCAATGGGGACAGGGGGAAACTATAATTCACCCCTCCACTTT
TRBJ2-1 | TRBV12-3/TRBV12-4 | . | many | CASSHDRVPGDEQFF | TGTGCCAGCAGTCATGACAGGGTACCGGGGGATGAGCAGTTCTTC
TRBJ2-5 | TRBV7-8 | TRBD1 | many | CASSGQGQRGETQYF | TGTGCCAGCAGCGGACAGGGCCAAAGGGGGGAGACCCAGTACTTC
TRBJ2-5 | TRBV3-1 | TRBD2 | many | CASSQDPPLAARETQYF | TGTGCCAGCAGCCAAGATCCCCCCCTAGCGGCTCGAGAGACCCAGTACTTC
TRBJ1-1 | TRBV7-8 | . | many | CASSFGGRKGAFF | TGTGCCAGCAGCTTCGGGGGACGAAAGGGAGCTTTCTTT
TRBJ2-2 | TRBV7-3 | . | many | CASSLTEIGELFF | TGTGCCAGCAGCTTAACGGAAATCGGGGAGCTGTTTTTT
TRBJ2-3 | TRBV19 | TRBD2 | . | CARDTGTSGGENTDTQYF | TGTGCCAGAGATACCGGGACTAGCGGGGGGGAGAACACAGATACGCAGTATTTT
TRBJ1-5 | TRBV13 | . | many | CASSLERDQPQHF | TGTGCCAGCAGCTTAGAACGGGATCAGCCCCAGCATTTT
TRBJ1-2 | TRBV3-1 | . | many | CASSQDWGEDYTF | TGTGCCAGCAGCCAAGATTGGGGGGAGGACTACACCTTC
TRBJ1-1 | TRBV6-1 | . | . | CASSYDEAFF | TGTGCCAGCAGTTACGATGAAGCTTTCTTT
TRBJ1-6 | TRBV6-2/TRBV6-3 | TRBD1 | few | CASNTDRANSPLHF | TGTGCCAGCAACACGGACAGGGCAAATTCACCCCTCCACTTT